This T cell receptor (beta chain) was observed in a study of T cells of healthy individuals (dated 2018 in TCRdb). Remarks on this clonotype: The target of this receptor is not known. The input lacks base qualities; no much larger clone sits a single base away.

Preparation of the library involved 5' RACE. The reads were generated on an Illumina MiSeq. TCRdb trimmed the raw reads at Q25, called clones with MiXCR and kept productive beta chains. Rows matching on CDR3 protein sequence are summarized as one entry with the most common DNA and genes. This sample has 50,000 to 55,000 distinct CDR3 sequences in its table, and roughly 14% of those were observed once. The leading ten clones occupy 15% to 20% of the sample. The clonotype comes from a human donor in good health.

The DNA reads as follows: TGTGCCAGCAGCTCAACTTCAGGGGGTTCACCCCTCCACTTT. This encodes CASSSTSGGSPLHF. The chain employs TRBV6-2 or TRBV6-3 and TRBJ1-6, with TRBD1 matching 7 junction bases. From its cysteine to its phenylalanine, the CDR3 spans 14 amino acids. Only the CDR3 part of the read is kept: 42 bases, read in frame from the first base. For CDR1 and CDR2, the germline V gene lists MNHEY and SVGEGT. Clipping removes 6 bases from V and 9 bases from J, with 8 as the unmatched junction base count.